The clone carrying this T cell receptor (beta chain) was picked up many times. Its antigen is currently unknown. These data are taken from a study of CD8 T cells in ankylosing spondylitis. Study-level points and caveats: Reactive arthritis synovial fluid and blood were previously reported to contain some motif variants. Reported data indicate significant enrichment of disease-linked clones within matched ankylosing spondylitis synovial fluid. Made up of several highly homologous variants, a TCR beta motif appeared characteristic of ankylosing spondylitis blood.

The germline V gene has CDR1 DFQATT and CDR2 SNEGSKA (reference sequence). CDR3 length: 15 residues. The trim removed 1 base at V and 5 bases at J, leaving 8 bases unmatched. TCRdb independently ran MiXCR on the 5' RACE reads; one entry per CDR3 protein. The sample has approximately 220,000 distinct CDR3 sequences, about 26% seen once. This receptor was obtained from a male donor with ankylosing spondylitis or in good health (not recorded which). J is TRBJ2-7 and V is TRBV20-1, with 10 bases matching TRBD1. Specimen: blood, either unsorted or a sorted T cell fraction (not recorded which). The CDR3 region is CSARGGTGEWDEQYF. The CDR3 region has the DNA TGCAGTGCTAGAGGAGGGACAGGGGAGTGGGACGAGCAGTACTTC.